Listed below are T cell receptor beta chains from one sample, sequenced in a study of blood T cell repertoires in COVID-19. Measured with immunoSEQ multiplex PCR; TCRdb has only the in-frame clones, and not every one. The data show about 270,000 clones, approximately 86% seen once. The sequenced material came from peripheral blood. The receptor source for this set is a man aged 35 to 55 with active or convalescent COVID-19. Both conserved end residues are part of each CDR3. D genes are given only for firm matches. Size is stated for part of the rows, as once, few or many counts, or as a class when the clone is expanded.

clone_size j_call v_call d_call cdr3_aa cdr3_nt
- TRBJ1-2 TRBV9 TRBD1 CASSAGQGVGYTF TGTGCCAGCAGCGCTGGACAGGGGGTTGGCTACACCTTC
- TRBJ2-3 TRBV30 TRBD1 CAWRDRGTDTQYF TGTGCCTGGAGAGACAGGGGCACAGATACGCAGTATTTT
- TRBJ2-5 TRBV10-3 - CAIRSSVDQETQYF TGTGCCATCAGATCCAGTGTGGACCAAGAGACCCAGTACTTC
- TRBJ2-7 TRBV12-3/TRBV12-4 - CASSLEGTYEQYF TGTGCCAGCAGCCTGGAGGGGACCTACGAGCAGTACTTC
- TRBJ2-2 TRBV27 TRBD1 CASRETGGFGELFF TGTGCCAGCAGGGAGACAGGGGGCTTCGGGGAGCTGTTTTTT
- TRBJ2-5 TRBV3-1/TRBV3-2 TRBD2 CASSQGGLARKETQYF TGTGCCAGCAGCCAAGGGGGACTAGCGCGCAAAGAGACCCAGTACTTC
- TRBJ2-7 TRBV30 TRBD2 CAWSRGVGTSGLSAYEQYF TGTGCCTGGAGTCGGGGAGTCGGGACTAGCGGGCTTTCCGCCTACGAGCAGTACTTC
once TRBJ2-7 TRBV29-1 TRBD1 CSAGDRGYEQYF TGCAGCGCCGGGGACAGAGGCTACGAGCAGTACTTC
- TRBJ1-2 TRBV6-5 TRBD1 CASTRDRSAYGYTF TGTGCCAGCACCCGGGACAGAAGCGCCTATGGCTACACCTTC
- TRBJ1-1 TRBV29-1 - CSASPPTGGPNTEAFF TGCAGCGCTTCTCCCCCCACAGGTGGGCCGAACACTGAAGCTTTCTTT
- TRBJ2-1 TRBV7-2 - CASSSQVSSYNEQFF TGTGCCAGCAGCTCGCAGGTTAGCTCCTACAATGAGCAGTTCTTC
- TRBJ2-3 TRBV24-1 TRBD1 CATSDAGQAYTDTQYF TGTGCCACCAGTGACGCTGGACAGGCGTACACAGATACGCAGTATTTT
- TRBJ1-4 TRBV5-5 TRBD1 CASSSGQATPYEKLFF TGTGCCAGCAGCTCCGGACAGGCCACCCCCTACGAAAAACTGTTTTTT
- TRBJ1-5 TRBV7-8 - CASSPWTVGQPQHF TGTGCCAGCAGCCCTTGGACAGTGGGGCAGCCCCAGCATTTT
few TRBJ1-2 TRBV28 TRBD1 CASTSPATGGGYTF TGTGCCAGCACCTCCCCAGCGACAGGGGGTGGCTACACCTTC
- TRBJ1-2 TRBV12-5 - CASGSPAAGEDGYTF TGTGCTAGTGGTTCCCCGGCGGCGGGGGAGGATGGCTACACCTTC
- TRBJ2-1 TRBV11-3 TRBD1 CASSLTLGQGARYEQFF TGTGCCAGCAGCTTGACCCTTGGACAGGGGGCGAGGTATGAGCAGTTCTTC
- TRBJ1-6 TRBV20-1 TRBD1 CSASTGGMNSPLHF TGCAGTGCTAGTACAGGGGGCATGAATTCACCCCTCCACTTT
- TRBJ1-3 TRBV28 TRBD1 CASSRTGAGNTIYF TGTGCCAGCAGTCGGACAGGGGCTGGAAACACCATATATTTT
- TRBJ2-3 TRBV5-6 - CASSRDFAGTDTQYF TGTGCCAGCAGCCGGGACTTTGCGGGCACAGATACGCAGTATTTT
- TRBJ2-7 TRBV14 TRBD2 CASSQDGGRAGGGEQYF TGTGCCAGCAGCCAAGATGGTGGTCGAGCGGGAGGAGGCGAGCAGTACTTC
- TRBJ2-3 TRBV5-5 TRBD2 CASSFSLAGAPPPYF TGTGCCAGCAGCTTTTCGCTAGCGGGGGCCCCTCCCCCGTATTTT
- TRBJ1-3 TRBV2 TRBD1 CASSETTGPGNTIYF TGTGCCAGCAGTGAAACGACAGGGCCTGGAAACACCATATATTTT
- TRBJ2-2 TRBV30 - CAWVQWRQNTGELFF TGTGCCTGGGTACAGTGGCGTCAGAACACCGGGGAGCTGTTTTTT
- TRBJ2-7 TRBV18 TRBD1 CASSPTGENEQYF TGTGCCAGCTCACCGACAGGGGAGAACGAGCAGTACTTC
- TRBJ1-5 TRBV7-9 TRBD1 CASSLVGTGGGGSQHF TGTGCCAGCAGCTTAGTCGGGACAGGAGGCGGGGGCTCCCAGCATTTT
- TRBJ2-3 TRBV10-3 TRBD2 CAINGGGWTDTQYF TGTGCCATCAACGGCGGGGGGTGGACAGATACGCAGTATTTT
few TRBJ2-3 TRBV4-1 TRBD2 CASSQGGGGQIDTQYF TGCGCCAGCAGCCAAGGGGGCGGGGGGCAGATAGATACGCAGTATTTT
- TRBJ2-2 TRBV3-1/TRBV3-2 - CASTDAFRGAYTGELFF TGTGCCAGCACCGATGCGTTTCGGGGGGCCTACACCGGGGAGCTGTTTTTT
- TRBJ1-1 TRBV5-1 - CASSQGNGAEAFF TGCGCCAGCAGCCAGGGGAACGGGGCTGAAGCTTTCTTT
- TRBJ2-1 TRBV24-1 TRBD2 CATSDPGLAGGSSYNEQFF TGTGCCACCAGTGACCCGGGACTAGCGGGGGGGAGCTCCTACAATGAGCAGTTCTTC
- TRBJ2-2 TRBV7-9 - CASSSYTGELFF TGTGCCAGCAGCTCCTATACCGGGGAGCTGTTTTTT
- TRBJ2-7 TRBV2 - CASSADRLSYEQYF TGTGCCAGCAGTGCGGACAGACTTTCCTACGAGCAGTACTTC
- TRBJ1-6 TRBV18 TRBD1 CASSTGEGGYSPLHF TGTGCCAGCTCAACTGGAGAAGGGGGCTATTCACCCCTCCACTTT
- TRBJ2-1 TRBV6-5 - CASKDGDSYNEQFF TGTGCCAGCAAGGACGGGGATTCCTACAATGAGCAGTTCTTC
once TRBJ2-7 TRBV7-6 TRBD1 CARAPTGSTYEQYF TGTGCCAGGGCGCCGACAGGGTCTACGTACGAGCAGTACTTC
- TRBJ1-4 TRBV6-1 - CASSEGRGLLLNEKLFF TGTGCCAGCAGTGAAGGGAGGGGACTTCTACTTAATGAAAAACTGTTTTTT
- TRBJ2-5 TRBV9 TRBD2 CASSAGLAGQETQYF TGTGCCAGCAGCGCGGGACTAGCGGGCCAAGAGACCCAGTACTTC
- TRBJ1-2 TRBV12-3/TRBV12-4 - CASSLFQNYGYTF TGTGCCAGCAGTTTATTTCAGAACTATGGCTACACCTTC
- TRBJ1-4 TRBV5-4 - CASSLRGTTNEKLFF TGTGCCAGCAGCCTCCGGGGTACAACTAATGAAAAACTGTTTTTT
- TRBJ1-4 TRBV6-5 - CASSKGTTNEKLFF TGTGCCAGCAGTAAGGGGACAACTAATGAAAAACTGTTTTTT
- TRBJ2-1 TRBV4-1 TRBD2 CASSQDLAGAFNEQFF TGCGCCAGCAGCCAAGATTTAGCGGGGGCCTTCAATGAGCAGTTCTTC
- TRBJ2-3 TRBV3-1/TRBV3-2 TRBD2 CASMLAGPSTDTQYF TGTGCCAGCATGCTAGCGGGGCCTAGCACAGATACGCAGTATTTT
few TRBJ1-5 TRBV30 - CAWRQGHGQPQHF TGTGCCTGGAGGCAGGGGCATGGGCAGCCCCAGCATTTT
- TRBJ2-1 TRBV9 TRBD1 CASSGYRGSSYNEQFF TGTGCCAGCAGCGGTTACAGGGGGAGCTCCTACAATGAGCAGTTCTTC
- TRBJ2-7 TRBV6-5 - CASRLLSGEGYEQYF TGTGCCAGCAGACTCCTTAGCGGTGAAGGCTACGAGCAGTACTTC
few TRBJ1-1 TRBV7-3 - CASSPAKATEAFF TGTGCCAGCAGCCCCGCCAAAGCCACTGAAGCTTTCTTT
- TRBJ1-5 TRBV2 - CASSVGGSNQPQHF TGTGCCAGCAGTGTGGGGGGGAGCAATCAGCCCCAGCATTTT
- TRBJ1-5 TRBV10-1 TRBD1 CASSRGINQPQHF TGCGCCAGCAGCAGGGGGATCAATCAGCCCCAGCATTTT
- TRBJ1-1 TRBV18 - CASSPPTGTEAFF TGTGCCAGCTCACCGCCGACAGGTACTGAAGCTTTCTTT
- TRBJ1-3 TRBV7-9 TRBD1 CASTRQSDRGGSGNTIYF TGTGCCAGCACCAGGCAGTCTGACAGGGGAGGTTCTGGAAACACCATATATTTT
- TRBJ2-1 TRBV5-1 - CASSLEGNEQFF TGCGCCAGCAGCTTGGAGGGGAATGAGCAGTTCTTC
- TRBJ2-2 TRBV24-1 TRBD2 CATSEPSGGPGVTGELFF TGTGCCACCAGTGAGCCTAGCGGGGGGCCCGGGGTCACCGGGGAGCTGTTTTTT
- TRBJ2-2 TRBV6-1 - CASSEQSLILNTGELFF TGTGCCAGCAGTGAACAATCGCTAATCTTGAACACCGGGGAGCTGTTTTTT